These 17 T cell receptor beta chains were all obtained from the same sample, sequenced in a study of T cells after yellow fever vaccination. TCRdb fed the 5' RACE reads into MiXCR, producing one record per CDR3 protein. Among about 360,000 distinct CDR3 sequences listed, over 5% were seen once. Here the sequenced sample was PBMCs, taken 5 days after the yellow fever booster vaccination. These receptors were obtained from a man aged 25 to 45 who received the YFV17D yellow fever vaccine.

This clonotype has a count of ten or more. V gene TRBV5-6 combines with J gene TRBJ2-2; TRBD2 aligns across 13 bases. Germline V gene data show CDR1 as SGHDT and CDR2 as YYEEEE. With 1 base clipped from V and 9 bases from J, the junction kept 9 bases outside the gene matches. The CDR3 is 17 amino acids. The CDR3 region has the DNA TGTGCCAGCAGCTTGTTCGGACTAGCGGGAGATGCGCGGGAGCTGTTTTTT. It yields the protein CASSLFGLAGDARELFF.

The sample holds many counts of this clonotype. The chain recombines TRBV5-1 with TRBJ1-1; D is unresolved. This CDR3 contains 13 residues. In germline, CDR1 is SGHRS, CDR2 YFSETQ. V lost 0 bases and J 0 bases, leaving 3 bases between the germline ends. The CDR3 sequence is CASSLEMNTEAFF. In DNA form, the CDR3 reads TGCGCCAGCAGCTTGGAGATGAACACTGAAGCTTTCTTT.

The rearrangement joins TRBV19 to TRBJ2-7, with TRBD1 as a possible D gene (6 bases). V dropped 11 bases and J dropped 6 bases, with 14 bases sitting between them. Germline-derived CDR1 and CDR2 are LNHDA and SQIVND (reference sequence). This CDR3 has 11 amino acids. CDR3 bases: TGTGCCGTTAGAGGGGGAAGCGAGCAGTACTTC. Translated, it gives CAVRGGSEQYF. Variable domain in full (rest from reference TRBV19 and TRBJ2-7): DGGITQSPKYLFRKEGQNVTLSCEQNLNHDAMYWYRQDPGQGLRLIYYSQIVNDFQKGDIAEGYSVSREKKESFPLTVTSAQKNPTAFYLCAVRGGSEQYFGPGTRLTVT.

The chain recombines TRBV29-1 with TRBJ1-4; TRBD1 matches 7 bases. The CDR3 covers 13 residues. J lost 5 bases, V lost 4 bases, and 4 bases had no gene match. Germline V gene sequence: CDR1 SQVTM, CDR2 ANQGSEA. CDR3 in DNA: TGCAGCGTTGTCGGCAGGGGGAATGAAAAACTGTTTTTT. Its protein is CSVVGRGNEKLFF.

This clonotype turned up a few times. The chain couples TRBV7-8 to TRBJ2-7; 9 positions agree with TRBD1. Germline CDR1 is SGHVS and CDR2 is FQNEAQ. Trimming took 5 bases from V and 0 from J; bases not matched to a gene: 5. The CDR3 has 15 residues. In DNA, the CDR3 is TGTGCCAGCAGCCACCGGGACAGGGACTCCTACGAGCAGTACTTC. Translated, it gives CASSHRDRDSYEQYF.

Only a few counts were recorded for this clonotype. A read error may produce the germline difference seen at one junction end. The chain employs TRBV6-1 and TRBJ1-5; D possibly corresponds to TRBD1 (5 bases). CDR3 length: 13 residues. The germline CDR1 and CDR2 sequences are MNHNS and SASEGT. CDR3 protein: CAGREGGNQPQHF. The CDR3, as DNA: TGTGCCGGCAGGGAGGGCGGCAATCAGCCCCAGCATTTT.

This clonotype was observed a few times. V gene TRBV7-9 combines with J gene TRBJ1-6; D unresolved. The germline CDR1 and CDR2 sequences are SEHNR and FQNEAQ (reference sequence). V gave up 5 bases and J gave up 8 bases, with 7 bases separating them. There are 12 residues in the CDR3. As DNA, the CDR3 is TGTGCCAGCAGCATGATTGATTCACCCCTCCACTTT. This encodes CASSMIDSPLHF.

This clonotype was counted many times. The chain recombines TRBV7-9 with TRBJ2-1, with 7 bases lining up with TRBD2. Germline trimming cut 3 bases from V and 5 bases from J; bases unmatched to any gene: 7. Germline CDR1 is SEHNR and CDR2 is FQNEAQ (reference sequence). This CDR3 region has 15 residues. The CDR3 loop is CASSFRDYNNNEQFF. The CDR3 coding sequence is TGTGCCAGCAGCTTTAGGGACTATAACAACAATGAGCAGTTCTTC.

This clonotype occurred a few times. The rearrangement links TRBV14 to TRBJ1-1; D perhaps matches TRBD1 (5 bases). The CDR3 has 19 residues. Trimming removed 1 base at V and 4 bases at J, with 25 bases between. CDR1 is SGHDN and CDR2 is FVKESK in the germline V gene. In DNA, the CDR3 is TGTGCCAGCAGCCAAGCCGAGAGGCAGGGAGTAATTGCGGGCACTGAAGCTTTCTTT. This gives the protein CASSQAERQGVIAGTEAFF.

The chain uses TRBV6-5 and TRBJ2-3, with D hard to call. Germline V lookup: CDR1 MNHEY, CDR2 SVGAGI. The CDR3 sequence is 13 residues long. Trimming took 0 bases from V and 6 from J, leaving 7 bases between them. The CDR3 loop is CASSYSSVDTQYF. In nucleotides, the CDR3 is TGTGCCAGCAGTTACTCGTCAGTTGATACGCAGTATTTT.

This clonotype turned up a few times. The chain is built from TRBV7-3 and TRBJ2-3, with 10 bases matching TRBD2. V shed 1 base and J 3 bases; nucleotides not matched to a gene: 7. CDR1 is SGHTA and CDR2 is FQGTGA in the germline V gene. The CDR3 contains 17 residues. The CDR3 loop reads CASSLNKAGGPTDTQYF. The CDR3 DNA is TGTGCCAGCAGCTTAAATAAAGCGGGAGGGCCTACAGATACGCAGTATTTT.

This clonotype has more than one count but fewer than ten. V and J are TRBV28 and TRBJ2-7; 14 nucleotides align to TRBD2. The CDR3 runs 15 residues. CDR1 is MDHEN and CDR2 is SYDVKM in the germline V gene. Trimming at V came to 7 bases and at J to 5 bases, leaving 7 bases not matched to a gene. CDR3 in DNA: TGTGCCAGCAAAGGCGGGGGACTAGCGGGAGACGAGCAGTACTTC. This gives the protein CASKGGGLAGDEQYF.

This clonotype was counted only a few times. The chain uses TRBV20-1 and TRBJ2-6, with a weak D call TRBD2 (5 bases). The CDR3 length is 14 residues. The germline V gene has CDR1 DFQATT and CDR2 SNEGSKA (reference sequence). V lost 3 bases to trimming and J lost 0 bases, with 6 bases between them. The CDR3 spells CSASGNSGANVLTF. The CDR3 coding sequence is TGCAGTGCTAGCGGGAACTCTGGGGCCAACGTCCTGACTTTC.

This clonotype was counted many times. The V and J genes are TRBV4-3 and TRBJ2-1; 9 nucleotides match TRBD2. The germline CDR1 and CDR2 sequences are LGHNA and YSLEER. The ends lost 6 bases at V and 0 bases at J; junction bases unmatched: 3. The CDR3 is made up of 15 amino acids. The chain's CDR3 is CASSYSGSSYNEQFF. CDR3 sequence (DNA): TGCGCCAGCAGTTATAGCGGGAGCTCCTACAATGAGCAGTTCTTC.

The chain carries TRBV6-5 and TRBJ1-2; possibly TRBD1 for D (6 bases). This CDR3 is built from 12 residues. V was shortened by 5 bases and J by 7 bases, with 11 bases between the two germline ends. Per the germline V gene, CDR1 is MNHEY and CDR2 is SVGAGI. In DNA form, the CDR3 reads TGTGCCAGCAGTAACAGGGTGGGTGGCTACACCTTC. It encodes CASSNRVGGYTF.

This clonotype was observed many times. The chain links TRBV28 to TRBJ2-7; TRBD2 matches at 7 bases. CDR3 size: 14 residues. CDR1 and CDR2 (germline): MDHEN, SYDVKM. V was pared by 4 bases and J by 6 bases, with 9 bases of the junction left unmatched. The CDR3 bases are TGTGCCAGCAGTTCGGGCGGGAGTAAAACCGAGCAGTACTTC. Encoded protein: CASSSGGSKTEQYF.

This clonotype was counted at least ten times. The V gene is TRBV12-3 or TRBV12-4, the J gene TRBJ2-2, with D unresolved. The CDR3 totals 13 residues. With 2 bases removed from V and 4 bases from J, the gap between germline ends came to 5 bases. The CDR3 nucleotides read TGTGCCAGCAGTTTACAGATCACCGGGGAGCTGTTTTTT. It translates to CASSLQITGELFF.